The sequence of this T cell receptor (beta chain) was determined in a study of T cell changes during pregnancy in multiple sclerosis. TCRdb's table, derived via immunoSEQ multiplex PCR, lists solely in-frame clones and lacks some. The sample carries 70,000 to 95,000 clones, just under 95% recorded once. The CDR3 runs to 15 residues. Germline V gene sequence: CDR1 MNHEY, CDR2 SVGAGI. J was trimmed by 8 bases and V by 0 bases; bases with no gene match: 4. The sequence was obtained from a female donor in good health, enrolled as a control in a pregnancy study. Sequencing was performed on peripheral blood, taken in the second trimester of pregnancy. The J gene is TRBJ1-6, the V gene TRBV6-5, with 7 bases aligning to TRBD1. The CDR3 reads CASSYSQGGHSPLHF. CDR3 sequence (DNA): TGTGCCAGCAGTTACTCGCAAGGGGGCCATTCACCCCTCCACTTT.